This TCR beta chain was identified in a study of CD8+ T cells in alopecia areata. General observations from the study: Alphabeta T cells residing in normal skin are also sequenced in scalp samples. Clarity of TCR sharing across patients fell short of that in mice, possibly HLA-related. Lesional tissue from the scalp (especially in alopecia totalis/universalis) showed higher clonality than normal scalp.

Researchers picked out CD4+ and CD8+ T cells from PBMCs by sorting. This CDR3 contains 15 residues. After removal of 4 bases from V and 1 base from J, the junction contained 7 bases not matched to a gene. Germline CDR1 SGDLS, CDR2 YYNGEE. As the sequencing template, cDNA was produced by extracting RNA and reverse transcribing it. Sequencing was performed with immunoSEQ multiplex PCR; in TCRdb, only in-frame clones are kept and a portion is missing. There are about 110,000 clones in the sample; approximately 60% occur only once, and roughly 19% lies in the top ten. As concerns this clone: The antigen is undetermined.

The sequence was obtained from a human donor in good health. This chain uses TRBV9 with TRBJ2-5, with 7 bases matching TRBD2. The sequencing sample was made of CD8+ T cells sorted from blood. The CDR3 nucleotides read TGTGCCAGCAGCTTAGGCGGGGGAGTCCAAGAGACCCAGTACTTC. Its protein product is CASSLGGGVQETQYF.